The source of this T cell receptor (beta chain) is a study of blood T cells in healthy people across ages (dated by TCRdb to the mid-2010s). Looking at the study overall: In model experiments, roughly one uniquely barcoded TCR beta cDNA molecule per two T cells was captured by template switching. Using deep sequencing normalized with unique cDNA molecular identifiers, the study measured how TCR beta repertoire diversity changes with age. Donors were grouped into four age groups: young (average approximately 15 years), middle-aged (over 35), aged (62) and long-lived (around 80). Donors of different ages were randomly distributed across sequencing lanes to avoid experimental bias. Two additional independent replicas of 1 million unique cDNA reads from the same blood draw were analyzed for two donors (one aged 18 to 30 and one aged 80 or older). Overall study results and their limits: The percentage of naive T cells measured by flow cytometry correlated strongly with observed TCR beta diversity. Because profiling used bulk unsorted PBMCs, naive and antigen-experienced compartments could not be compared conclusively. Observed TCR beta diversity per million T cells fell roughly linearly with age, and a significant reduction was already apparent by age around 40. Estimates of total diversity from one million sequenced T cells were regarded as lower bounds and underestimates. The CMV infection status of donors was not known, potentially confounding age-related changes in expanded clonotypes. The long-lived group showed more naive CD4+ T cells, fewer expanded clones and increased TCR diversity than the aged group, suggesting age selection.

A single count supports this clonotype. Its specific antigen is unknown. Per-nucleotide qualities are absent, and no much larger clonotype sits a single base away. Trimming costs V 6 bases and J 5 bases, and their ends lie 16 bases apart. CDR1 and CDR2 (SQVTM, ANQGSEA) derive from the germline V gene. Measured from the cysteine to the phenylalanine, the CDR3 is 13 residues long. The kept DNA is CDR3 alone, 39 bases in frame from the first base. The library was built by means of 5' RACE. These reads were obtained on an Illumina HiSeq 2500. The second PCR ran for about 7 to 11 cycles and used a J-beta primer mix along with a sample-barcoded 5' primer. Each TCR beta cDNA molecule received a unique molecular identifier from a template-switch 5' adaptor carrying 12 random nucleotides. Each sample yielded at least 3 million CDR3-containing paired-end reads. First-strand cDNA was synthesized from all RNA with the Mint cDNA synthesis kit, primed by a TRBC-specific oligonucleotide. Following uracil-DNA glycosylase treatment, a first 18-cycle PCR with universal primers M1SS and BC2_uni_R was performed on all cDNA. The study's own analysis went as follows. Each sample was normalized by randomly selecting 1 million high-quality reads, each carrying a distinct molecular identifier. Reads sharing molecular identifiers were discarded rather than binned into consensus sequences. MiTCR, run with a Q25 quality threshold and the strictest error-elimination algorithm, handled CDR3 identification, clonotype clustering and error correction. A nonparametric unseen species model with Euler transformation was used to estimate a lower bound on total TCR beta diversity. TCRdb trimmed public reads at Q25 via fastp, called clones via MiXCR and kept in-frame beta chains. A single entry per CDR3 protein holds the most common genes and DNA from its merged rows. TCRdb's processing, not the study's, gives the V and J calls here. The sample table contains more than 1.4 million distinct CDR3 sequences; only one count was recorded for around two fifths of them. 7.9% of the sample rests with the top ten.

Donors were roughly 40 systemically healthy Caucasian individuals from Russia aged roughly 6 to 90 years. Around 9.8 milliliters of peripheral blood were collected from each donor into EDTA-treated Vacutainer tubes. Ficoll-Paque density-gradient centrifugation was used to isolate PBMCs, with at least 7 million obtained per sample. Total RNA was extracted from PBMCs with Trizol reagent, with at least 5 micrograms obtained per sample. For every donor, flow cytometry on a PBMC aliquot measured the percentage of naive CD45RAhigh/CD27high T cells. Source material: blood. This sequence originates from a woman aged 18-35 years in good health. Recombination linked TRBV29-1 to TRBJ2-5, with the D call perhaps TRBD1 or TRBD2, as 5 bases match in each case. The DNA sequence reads TGCAGCGTCGCCGGGACCCAAGGGGAGACCCAGTACTTC. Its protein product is CSVAGTQGETQYF.